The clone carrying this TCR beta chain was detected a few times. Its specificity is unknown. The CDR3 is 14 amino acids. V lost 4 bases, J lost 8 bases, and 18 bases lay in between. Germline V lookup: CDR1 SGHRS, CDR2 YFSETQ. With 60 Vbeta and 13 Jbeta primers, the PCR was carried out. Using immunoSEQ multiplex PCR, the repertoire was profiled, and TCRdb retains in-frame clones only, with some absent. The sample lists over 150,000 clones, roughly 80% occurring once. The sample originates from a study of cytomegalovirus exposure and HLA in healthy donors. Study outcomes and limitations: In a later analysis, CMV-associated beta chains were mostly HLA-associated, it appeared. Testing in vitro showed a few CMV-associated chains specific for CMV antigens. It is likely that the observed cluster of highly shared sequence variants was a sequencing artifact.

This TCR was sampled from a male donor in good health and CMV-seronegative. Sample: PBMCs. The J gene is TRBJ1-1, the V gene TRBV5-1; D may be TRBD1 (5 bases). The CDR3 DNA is TGCGCCAGCAGCACCGGGACTGCTCGATCCGAAGCTTTCTTT. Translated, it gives CASSTGTARSEAFF.